This is a list of T cell receptor beta chains from one sample in a study of blood T cell repertoires in COVID-19. TCRdb keeps only in-frame clones here, not all; method: immunoSEQ multiplex PCR. The table includes some 69,000 clones, around four fifths detected once. The specimen sequenced was peripheral blood. The receptor set was obtained from a woman aged 55-70 years with acute or convalescent COVID-19. CDR3s include the opening cysteine and the closing phenylalanine or tryptophan. D genes are given only for firm matches. Only part of the rows carry a size: once, few, many, or a class if the clone is expanded.

J: TRBJ1-5; D: TRBD1; size: -; V: TRBV7-8; DNA: TGTGCCAGCAGCGACAGGGGGTTAAGCAATCAGCCCCAGCATTTT; CDR3: CASSDRGLSNQPQHF
J: TRBJ1-1; D: -; size: -; V: TRBV6-5; DNA: TGTGCCAGCAGTTACTCCTGGACAGTTTTGAGTGAAGCTTTCTTT; CDR3: CASSYSWTVLSEAFF
J: TRBJ2-7; D: TRBD2; size: -; V: TRBV5-1; DNA: TGCGCCAGCAAGGGGTCTAGCGGGGGTACCCACTACGAGCAGTACTTC; CDR3: CASKGSSGGTHYEQYF
J: TRBJ1-2; D: -; size: -; V: TRBV28; DNA: TGTGCCAGCAGTTTAGGCCCCTCCTATGGCTACACCTTC; CDR3: CASSLGPSYGYTF
J: TRBJ2-7; D: TRBD1; size: -; V: TRBV4-1; DNA: TGCGCCAGCAGCCTTAGACAGGGGTTGGGCGAGCAGTACTTC; CDR3: CASSLRQGLGEQYF
J: TRBJ2-7; D: TRBD1; size: -; V: TRBV6-5; DNA: TGTGCCAGCAGCCAGGGACAGGGGTCGAGCTACGAGCAGTACTTC; CDR3: CASSQGQGSSYEQYF
J: TRBJ2-5; D: TRBD1; size: -; V: TRBV19; DNA: TGTGCCAGTAGTATAGATGGACAGGGCTACCAAGAGACCCAGTACTTC; CDR3: CASSIDGQGYQETQYF
J: TRBJ2-4; D: -; size: -; V: TRBV5-1; DNA: TGCGCCAGCAGCTCTAGTCTAGCCAAAAACATTCAGTACTTC; CDR3: CASSSSLAKNIQYF
J: TRBJ2-1; D: TRBD2; size: -; V: TRBV3-1/TRBV3-2; DNA: TGTGCCAGCAGGATGTTAGCGGGATCCTACAATGAGCAGTTCTTC; CDR3: CASRMLAGSYNEQFF
J: TRBJ2-7; D: -; size: -; V: TRBV5-1; DNA: TGCGCCAGCAGCTTGGTTGGACAGAGTCTCTACGAGCAGTACTTC; CDR3: CASSLVGQSLYEQYF
J: TRBJ1-1; D: TRBD1; size: -; V: TRBV2; DNA: TGTGCCAGACAGGGGGGTCCGAACACTGAAGCTTTCTTT; CDR3: CARQGGPNTEAFF
J: TRBJ1-1; D: -; size: -; V: TRBV7-2; DNA: TGTGCCAGCAGCTTAGGGTCAGGGCTATGGATGAACACTGAAGCTTTCTTT; CDR3: CASSLGSGLWMNTEAFF
J: TRBJ1-2; D: TRBD1; size: -; V: TRBV6-2/TRBV6-3; DNA: TGTGCCAGCAGTTCGGACAGGGGCCACATCCCGAACTATGGCTACACCTTC; CDR3: CASSSDRGHIPNYGYTF
J: TRBJ2-7; D: TRBD1; size: -; V: TRBV29-1; DNA: TGCAGCGTTGGGGGCAACCCGGGACAGGGGAGCACCTACGAGCAGTACTTC; CDR3: CSVGGNPGQGSTYEQYF
J: TRBJ1-6; D: -; size: -; V: TRBV7-8; DNA: TGTGCCAGCAGCTTATATCGGGGGTATTTTAATTCACCCCTCCACTTT; CDR3: CASSLYRGYFNSPLHF
J: TRBJ1-2; D: -; size: -; V: TRBV18; DNA: TGTGCCAGCTCACCATTTCGAGAAGCTGGCTACACCTTC; CDR3: CASSPFREAGYTF
J: TRBJ1-5; D: -; size: -; V: TRBV19; DNA: TGTGCCAGTACCCCCGGACTCCCAAGGGCAAGCAATCAGCCCCAGCATTTT; CDR3: CASTPGLPRASNQPQHF
J: TRBJ2-1; D: TRBD2; size: -; V: TRBV3-1/TRBV3-2; DNA: TGTGCCAGCAGCCAAACTAGCGGGGGGGCTTATGAGCAGTTCTTC; CDR3: CASSQTSGGAYEQFF
J: TRBJ1-5; D: -; size: -; V: TRBV11-2; DNA: TGTGCCAGCAGCTTGGCGACCGGGAGCGATCAGCCCCAGCATTTT; CDR3: CASSLATGSDQPQHF
J: TRBJ1-1; D: -; size: -; V: TRBV5-6; DNA: TGTGCCAGCAGCCGTACGGGGGGCCGGGACACTGAAGCTTTCTTT; CDR3: CASSRTGGRDTEAFF
J: TRBJ1-2; D: TRBD1; size: -; V: TRBV18; DNA: TGTGCCAGCTCACCGGGACAGGGTGGGTTTTGGAGTGGCTACACCTTC; CDR3: CASSPGQGGFWSGYTF
J: TRBJ1-2; D: -; size: -; V: TRBV20-1; DNA: TGCAGCGGCGGGGGTCCGCTTGGCTACACCTTC; CDR3: CSGGGPLGYTF
J: TRBJ2-7; D: -; size: -; V: TRBV29-1; DNA: TGCAGCGTCACCTCGCGACTCCAGCGGAACGAGCAGTACTTC; CDR3: CSVTSRLQRNEQYF
J: TRBJ2-6; D: TRBD1; size: -; V: TRBV7-6; DNA: TGTGCCAGCAGCTTAGCCCGGACAGGGTACAACGTCCTGACTTTC; CDR3: CASSLARTGYNVLTF
J: TRBJ2-7; D: TRBD2; size: -; V: TRBV2; DNA: TGTGCCAGCAGTAGGTTAGGACGGGGGGCCTACGAGCAGTACTTC; CDR3: CASSRLGRGAYEQYF
J: TRBJ1-2; D: -; size: -; V: TRBV21-1; DNA: TGTGCCAGCAAATACAGGGTGACACAATATGGCTACACCTTC; CDR3: CASKYRVTQYGYTF
J: TRBJ1-6; D: -; size: -; V: TRBV5-5; DNA: TGTGCCAGCACTCCCACTCCCAATTCACCCCTCCACTTT; CDR3: CASTPTPNSPLHF
J: TRBJ2-3; D: -; size: once; V: TRBV28; DNA: TGTGCCAGCAGGTCCACTGCGGGTACGCAGTATTTT; CDR3: CASRSTAGTQYF